This T cell receptor (beta chain) was profiled in a study of PD-1 blockade in classical Hodgkin lymphoma. Time point: cycle 4 day 1 (C4D1), after 6 weeks of nivolumab. With no exception, relapse followed autologous stem cell transplantation in all patients, and brentuximab vedotin exposure varied. Thawed PBMCs yielded CD4+ T cells through magnetic negative selection. V was clipped by 5 bases and J by 7 bases, with 12 bases between them. This CDR3 spans 14 amino acids. Germline-derived CDR1 and CDR2 are LNHDA and SQIVND (reference sequence). Study-wide points: Lower baseline TCR diversity marked trial partial responders and progressors. Those starting nivolumab under 1 year post-ASCT were excluded. Relapsed/refractory patients reportedly had lower baseline diversity than newly diagnosed patients. Diversity in CD4+ TCRs, unlike that measured in CD8+ TCRs, had risen significantly by C4D1.

Produced via immunoSEQ multiplex PCR; TCRdb's table is partial and in-frame only. The table has more than 10,000 clones, about nine tenths seen once. This clone was observed once. Its cognate antigen is unknown. Sequencing was performed on CD4+ T cells from blood, taken before the fourth cycle of nivolumab. The chain links TRBV19 to TRBJ1-6; D not certain. The source is a human donor with classical Hodgkin lymphoma. The CDR3 sequence: CASSFRQTNSPLHF. CDR3 sequence (DNA): TGTGCCAGTAGTTTCCGGCAGACGAATTCACCCCTCCACTTT.